This note documents a single TCR beta chain sequence. The V and J ends lost 7 bases and 5 bases, in that order; junction bases with no gene match: 6. The CDR3 is made up of 14 amino acids. Germline V CDR1 and CDR2: SNHLY, FYNNEI. Here immunoSEQ multiplex PCR was the method, and the copy in TCRdb shows in-frame clones only, minus some. The table shows fewer than 200,000 clones, with around 94% occurring only once. This specimen comes from a study of control samples from healthy donors and cancer patients. This rearrangement joins TRBV2 to TRBJ2-5; 11 positions match TRBD1. This sequence originates from a man in his sixties with colorectal cancer. The sequenced sample consisted of PBMCs. CDR3 region: CASKRDRGRETQYF. DNA for the CDR3: TGTGCCAGCAAGCGGGACAGGGGGAGGGAGACCCAGTACTTC.